This TCR beta chain was observed in a study of T cells after yellow fever vaccination (dated 2019 in TCRdb). Study-wide context: The SMART-Seq v4 Ultra Low Input RNA kit was used to prepare libraries from fractions with low cell numbers. Bulk PBMC replicates and cell subsets were isolated from blood drawn at multiple timepoints before and after both primary and secondary immunization. To follow T-cell clones before and after primary and booster YFV17D yellow fever vaccination, bulk TCR alpha and beta repertoires were sequenced over time. Two healthy male donors made up the cohort, one aged 18 to 29 years and the other aged 30 to 39 years.

The germline V and J ends show losses of 6 bases and 8 bases respectively, and no gene match explains 12 bases of the junction. Spanning cysteine to phenylalanine, the CDR3 consists of 15 amino acids. The entry retains the CDR3 DNA only, 45 bases that are in frame from base 1. CDR1 and CDR2 (SGHTA, FQGNSA) derive from the germline V gene. Concerning this clonotype itself: The antigen this receptor binds is unknown. Base qualities are not at hand, and no much larger clone is one base apart.

In light of the paper, this sample's treatment or condition label describes: live attenuated yellow fever vaccine strain. PBMCs were isolated from peripheral blood using a standard Ficoll-Paque protocol. CD4 and CD8 T-cell fractions were isolated with Dynabeads CD4 and CD8 positive selection kits. TriZol was used to extract RNA from bulk PBMCs, CD4 and CD8 fractions, and dextramer-positive and dextramer-negative fractions. TCR cDNA was made using 5'RACE template switching, a step that added a universal primer site and unique molecular identifiers. Priming for cDNA synthesis came from both the TCR alpha and TCR beta constant segments. Libraries were amplified in two PCR steps, with sample barcodes and sequencing adapters added in the second step. Sequencing of libraries was performed on Illumina HiSeq 2500 (2x100 bp) or NovaSeq (2x150 bp). The study's processing was this. MIGEC was used to demultiplex reads and collapse the reads into UMI consensus sequences, and MiXCR was used for V(D)J alignment. Clonotypes responding to the vaccine were identified with edgeR on replicate PBMC samples, with the criteria of FDR below 0.01 and a log2 fold change above 5 up to day 15. Each bulk clonotype received a CD4 or CD8 identity based on whether the sequenced CD4 or CD8 repertoire contained that clonotype at higher abundance. The public reads were reanalyzed by TCRdb: fastp trimming at Q25, MiXCR alignment, in-frame beta chains only. Each CDR3 protein appears once, grouped with its most common genes and DNA. The V and J calls and clone size come from TCRdb's table, not from the authors' own analysis. The table for this sample lists about 210,000 distinct CDR3 sequences; roughly 6.3% of them were counted only once. The ten largest clones add up to more than 0.85% of the sample.

The paper as a whole reports these results and caveats: Because the study included only a couple of donors, the extent to which the findings can be generalized is limited. A small share of clonotypes occurred in both CD4 and CD8 compartments, likely arising from convergent recombination. Computational filtering was needed because FACS-sorted repertoires could contain abundant contaminating clonotypes from the bulk population. Compared with the primary T-cell response, the secondary T-cell response was faster but weaker, reaching its peak on day 5 rather than on day 15. Most clones expanded after primary vaccination were re-detected after the booster (almost 98% of CD4 and around nine tenths of CD8), suggesting broad memory maintenance.

The sequence is built from TRBV7-2 and TRBJ1-5; 8 bases in the middle match TRBD1. Sequences were derived from CD4+ T cells sorted from PBMCs, sampled on the day of the yellow fever booster vaccination. This receptor was taken from a man aged 25 to 45 who received the YFV17D yellow fever vaccine. CDR3 protein: CASRPGQGPFEPQHF. The sequenced DNA is TGTGCCAGCAGACCCGGACAGGGCCCGTTCGAGCCCCAGCATTTT.